This section outlines one T cell receptor (beta chain) sequence together with its context. It lacks a known antigen. A much larger clone lies one base from this, so it may be a read error. The method behind the library was PCR. The sequencing machine was a NextSeq 500. Bulk TCR libraries were generated as previously described, with the TCR primers listed in Table S5 used. Total RNA was purified with the Qiagen AllPrep DNA/RNA kit. Before any analysis, reads coming from multiple sequencing runs of the same library were combined into one pool. Per the authors' processing: Reads were retained only if the reads had an exact TCR constant sequence, and the retained reads were trimmed to 150 nt and grouped according to their 12-nt molecular barcodes. Reads in each barcode group were sub-clustered using a 15% Levenshtein threshold, and a quality-weighted consensus sequence was built for each RNA molecule. Non-functional sequences were discarded, and so were lower-count sequences lying one edit away from another sequence. Based on a fit of two negative binomial distributions, barcode sub-clusters having less than 20% of the maximum read count were discarded. The public sequencing data were trimmed at Q25 with fastp and processed into clonotypes with MiXCR by TCRdb, which kept only in-frame beta chains. Each entry merges the rows of one CDR3 protein and shows their most common DNA and genes. The V and J calls come from TCRdb's annotation, not from the publication. The sample table lists approximately 550,000 distinct CDR3 sequences, around 23% of them with a count of one. The top ten hold about 0.75% of the sample.

This sample stems from a study of molecular identifiers for immune sequencing clone quantification (dated by TCRdb to the late 2010s). A note on the overall study: For a replicate experiment, the RNA from either 20,000 or 100,000 naive CD8 T cells was divided into five aliquots, and four of those aliquots went on to sequencing. The study was a methods study using CD8 T cells to benchmark molecular-identifier clustering-based TCR repertoire sequencing (MIDCIRS) and TCR RNA copy counting. Broader findings and caveats from the paper: Without barcode sub-clustering, chimeric consensus sequences inflated TCR diversity; chimeras reached as high as 47%. Spiked-in Jurkat TCR RNA equivalent to a single cell was reported to be detectable even among more than 900,000 naive CD8 T cells. In CMV-specific effector cells, clones with more than 20 RNA copies accounted for over 99% of molecules, whereas in naive cells such clones accounted for under 1%. The sizes of highly expanded clones could end up underestimated when identical TCR molecules share a barcode. Modeling gave about 3.2 recovered TCR RNA copies per cell versus about ten by digital PCR, implying approximately 30% capture efficiency. The naive libraries included spiked-in Jurkat TCR RNA (10 copies' worth), and this RNA is not part of the donor repertoire.

The CDR3 holds 12 amino acids from the cysteine to the phenylalanine. The retained sequence is limited to the CDR3, 36 bases, with the frame set at the first base. Unmatched junction bases come to 4, with V trimmed by 11 bases and J by 4 bases. CDR1 and CDR2 were assigned from the germline V gene (reference sequence) as MNHEY and SMNVEV. Libraries of naive CD8 T cells were generated from around 20,000 to 990,000 sorted cells, with 10%, 30% or 50% of the purified RNA used. On a BD FACSAria II, naive CD8 T cells were FACS-sorted as CD8+CD4-CCR7+CD45RA+ and collected into RLT Plus buffer. Around 10 TCR copies' worth of Jurkat RNA were spiked into roughly 17,000-1,100,000 naive CD8 T cell samples to test detection sensitivity. Enrichment of CD8 T cells was done with RosetteSep CD8+ T Cell Enrichment Cocktail plus Ficoll-Paque, and ACK red cell lysis came afterward.

The rearranged segments are TRBV27 and TRBJ1-5, with TRBD1 matching 8 junction bases. The clonotype originates from a human donor in good health. Some libraries in this study had Jurkat cell RNA spiked in. Input material: naive CD8+ T cells from blood, with Jurkat cell RNA spiked in. Per the publication, the cell subset or site label means: FACS-sorted CD8+CD4-CCR7+CD45RA+ naive T cells. The nucleotides are TGTGCCGGCCGGACAGGGAATCAGCCCCAGCATTTT. This gives the protein CAGRTGNQPQHF.